This entry lists 5 T cell receptor beta chains sequenced from one sample in a study of blood T cell repertoires in COVID-19. This table comes from immunoSEQ multiplex PCR, and its TCRdb copy is limited to in-frame clones, with some not included. The profile shows about 320,000 clones, over 90% of them singletons. Sequencing was performed on PBMCs or T cells enriched from blood (not recorded which). All receptors derive from a woman in her twenties or thirties who had been exposed to COVID-19.

The genes are TRBV6-5 and TRBJ1-6; 7 nucleotides align to TRBD1. The germline gives CDR1 MNHEY, CDR2 SVGAGI. J was trimmed by 4 bases and V by 8 bases; bases with no gene match: 8. This CDR3 is built from 15 residues. The CDR3, as DNA: TGTGCCAGCGCCCCGGGACAGACGTATAATTCACCCCTCCACTTT. Amino acid sequence: CASAPGQTYNSPLHF.

CDR3 DNA: TGTGCCAGCAGCTTCCAGGGTGGCCCTAACTATGGCTACACCTTC. This sequence encodes CASSFQGGPNYGYTF. The rearrangement joins TRBV7-9 to TRBJ1-2, with D perhaps matching TRBD1 (5 bases). This CDR3 has 15 amino acids. The germline V and J ends were trimmed by 3 bases and 0 bases, with 11 bases remaining between them. Germline CDR1 SEHNR, CDR2 FQNEAQ (reference sequence).

For this clone: Since the CDR3 does not end with the conserved phenylalanine or tryptophan, this likely comes from a read error. The DNA is left out, because the CDR3 cannot be placed on it with certainty; the CDR3 is given as TCRdb lists it. The chain has TRBV5-1 and TRBJ1-2; the table's D gene call, TRBD1, was not cross checked with the DNA. Counting both end residues, the CDR3 totals 10 amino acids. Germline loops: CDR1 SGHRS, CDR2 YFSETQ. The CDR3 loop reads CASSLQDREN.

The rearrangement links TRBV23-1 to TRBJ1-2; D gene uncertain. TRBV23-1 is an open reading frame whose function is uncertain. The ends were cut back, 0 bases at V and 0 bases at J, with 14 bases in the middle. This CDR3 contains 17 residues. For the CDR3, the DNA is TGCGCCAGCAGTCAATCGGAACGGCCAACAGCTAACTATGGCTACACCTTC. Its translation: CASSQSERPTANYGYTF.

This chain links TRBV11-3 with TRBJ2-2; the match to TRBD1 covers 9 bases. The ends lost 4 bases at V and 4 bases at J; junction bases unmatched: 4. This CDR3 has 15 residues. Germline V gene data show CDR1 as SGHNT and CDR2 as YENEEA. The CDR3 nucleotides are TGTGCCAGCAGCTCCGACAGGGGGGTCACCGGGGAGCTGTTTTTT. It translates to CASSSDRGVTGELFF.